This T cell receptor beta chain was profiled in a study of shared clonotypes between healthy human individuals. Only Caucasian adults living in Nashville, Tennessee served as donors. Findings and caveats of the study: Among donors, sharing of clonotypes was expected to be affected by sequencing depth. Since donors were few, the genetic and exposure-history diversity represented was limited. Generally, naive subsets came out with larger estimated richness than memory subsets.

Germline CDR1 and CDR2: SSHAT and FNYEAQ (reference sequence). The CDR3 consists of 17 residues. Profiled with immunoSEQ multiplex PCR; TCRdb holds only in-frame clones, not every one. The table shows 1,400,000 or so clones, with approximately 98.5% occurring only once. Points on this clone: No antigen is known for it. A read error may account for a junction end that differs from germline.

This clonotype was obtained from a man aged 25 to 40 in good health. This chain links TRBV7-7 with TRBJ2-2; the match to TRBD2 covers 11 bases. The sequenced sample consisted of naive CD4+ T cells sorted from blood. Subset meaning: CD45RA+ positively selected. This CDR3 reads CASSLVELAGVAGELFF. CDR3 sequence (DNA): TGTGCTAGCAGCTTAGTAGAACTAGCGGGAGTGGCCGGGGAGCTGTTTTTT.